Listed here are 26 T cell receptor beta chains from one sample, sequenced in a study of blood T cell repertoires in COVID-19. Assay: immunoSEQ multiplex PCR; the TCRdb copy retains only in-frame clones and omits some. The repertoire holds approximately 80,000 clones, with around 86% as singletons. The sequencing sample was made of peripheral blood. The receptors were gathered from a man in his forties or fifties with active COVID-19.

This clone was seen more than once but under ten times. CDR3 sequence: CASSGGTGENSPLHF. The CDR3 coding sequence is TGTGCCAGCAGCGGGGGGACAGGGGAAAATTCACCCCTCCACTTT. The chain uses TRBV5-4 and TRBJ1-6; TRBD1 agrees at 10 bases. Germline V gene sequence: CDR1 SGHNT, CDR2 YYREEE (reference sequence). V shed 4 bases and J 7 bases; nucleotides not matched to a gene: 5. The length of the CDR3 is 15 residues.

Concerning this clone: The DNA is left out, because the CDR3 cannot be placed on it with certainty; the CDR3 is given as TCRdb lists it. The rearrangement joins TRBV29-1 to TRBJ1-2; the table's D call, TRBD1, was not checked against the DNA. The CDR3 length equals 14 residues, ends included. CDR1 is SQVTM and CDR2 is ANQGSEA in the germline V gene. CDR3 sequence reads: CSVGQGAAVRSHTF.

This clone was seen a few times. The chain combines TRBV14 with TRBJ2-1; maybe TRBD1 (5 bases). In germline, CDR1 is SGHDN, CDR2 FVKESK. The CDR3 spans 16 residues. Trimming pared 0 bases from V and 6 bases from J, leaving 15 bases between. The CDR3 protein is CASSQEEGDRSNEQFF. In DNA, the CDR3 is TGTGCCAGCAGCCAAGAAGAAGGGGATAGGAGCAATGAGCAGTTCTTC.

In regard to this clone: Its ends do not fully match the called genes, so a read error is possible. The V and J genes are TRBV6-5 and TRBJ2-1; no reliable D call. Germline V gene data show CDR1 as MNHEY and CDR2 as SVGAGI. The CDR3 runs to 15 residues. The CDR3 sequence: CAGRLQRSSYNEQFF. The CDR3 nucleotides read TGTGCCGGCAGGCTCCAGCGCAGCTCCTACAATGAGCAGTTCTTC.

J is TRBJ2-3 and V is TRBV7-2; D remains ambiguous. This CDR3 is built from 14 residues. Germline lookup yields CDR1 SGHTA and CDR2 FQGNSA. The V gene lost 7 bases and the J gene lost 0 bases, with 11 bases spanning the gap. The CDR3 spells CASTLTVSTDTQYF. CDR3 nucleotide sequence: TGTGCCAGCACCCTAACCGTCAGCACAGATACGCAGTATTTT.

The chain employs TRBV27 and TRBJ2-7; 7 nucleotides line up with TRBD2. The germline CDR1 and CDR2 sequences are MNHEY and SMNVEV (reference sequence). Trimming at V came to 1 base and at J to 6 bases, leaving 12 bases not matched to a gene. The CDR3 runs to 16 residues. Written as DNA, the CDR3 is TGTGCCAGCAGTTTATTGGGGCGGGGAGGGACCGGCGAGCAGTACTTC. Its protein product is CASSLLGRGGTGEQYF.

This clone showed up just once. This chain connects TRBV12-3 or TRBV12-4 to TRBJ2-1, with unresolved D. This CDR3 is built from 13 residues. V lost 7 bases and J 4 bases, leaving 11 bases between the germline ends. The CDR3 is CASKLGVYNEQFF. The CDR3 DNA reads as TGTGCCAGCAAATTAGGAGTTTACAATGAGCAGTTCTTC.

This chain connects TRBV29-1 to TRBJ2-1; 12 nucleotides align to TRBD2. This CDR3 is built from 16 residues. CDR1 and CDR2 (germline): SQVTM, ANQGSEA. V shed 7 bases and J 0 bases; nucleotides not matched to a gene: 7. The CDR3 sequence is CSGLGLAGHSYNEQFF. CDR3 nucleotide sequence: TGCAGCGGACTTGGACTAGCGGGACACTCCTACAATGAGCAGTTCTTC.

V usage is TRBV7-8 and J usage is TRBJ2-7; weak D call: TRBD1 (6 bases). Trimming took 7 bases from V and 2 from J, leaving 18 bases between them. CDR1 is SGHVS, CDR2 FQNEAQ, per germline. The CDR3 is made up of 15 amino acids. The CDR3 reads CASKLQGGFTYEQYF. The CDR3 DNA follows: TGTGCCAGCAAGCTACAAGGGGGTTTCACCTACGAGCAGTACTTC.

This clone was found a few times. The rearrangement links TRBV28 to TRBJ1-6; 7 bases are a match to TRBD1. The V gene end was trimmed by 1 base and the J gene end by 7 bases; junction bases not matched to a gene: 22. Germline V gives CDR1 MDHEN, CDR2 SYDVKM. The CDR3 length is 21 residues. The CDR3 protein is CASSLFYRPGGGKGANSPLHF. The DNA of the CDR3 is TGTGCCAGCAGTTTATTCTACCGACCGGGCGGGGGGAAGGGGGCAAATTCACCCCTCCACTTT. Full variable domain (outside the CDR3, taken from reference TRBV28 and TRBJ1-6): DVKVTQSSRYLVKRTGEKVFLECVQDMDHENMFWYRQDPGLGLRLIYFSYDVKMKEKGDIPEGYSVSREKKERFSLILESASTNQTSMYLCASSLFYRPGGGKGANSPLHFGNGTRLTVT.

The CDR3 DNA follows: TGCGCCAGCAGCCAAGTGACTAGCGGGTTTGAGCAGTTCTTC. It specifies CASSQVTSGFEQFF. V usage is TRBV4-1 and J usage is TRBJ2-1; 10 bases are shared with TRBD2. The CDR3 is 14 amino acids. The junction had 3 bases not matched to a gene; V was cut back by 1 base and J by 9 bases. Germline CDR1 is MGHRA and CDR2 is YSYEKL.

The chain joins TRBV6-2 or TRBV6-3 to TRBJ2-7, with D unresolved. CDR1 is MNHEY and CDR2 is SVGEGT in the germline V gene. The length of the CDR3 is 11 residues. Trimming removed 2 bases from V and 9 bases from J, with 8 bases in between. CDR3 nucleotides: TGTGCCAGCAGTTACGCGGCGTGGCAGTACTTC. This gives the protein CASSYAAWQYF.

V usage is TRBV29-1 and J usage is TRBJ1-6, with D hard to call. Trimming removed 5 bases at V and 6 bases at J, with 14 bases between. Germline CDR1 SQVTM, CDR2 ANQGSEA. CDR3 size: 14 residues. In DNA form, the CDR3 reads TGCAGCGTTCTAAAACCGCGGGGTAATTCACCCCTCCACTTT. Translating gives CSVLKPRGNSPLHF.

The rearrangement uses TRBV19 and TRBJ1-5; 8 bases match TRBD1. The CDR3 covers 17 residues. Germline assignment: CDR1 LNHDA and CDR2 SQIVND (reference sequence). J gave up 6 bases and V 5 bases, and 15 bases lay outside the gene matches. The CDR3 sequence: CASSGGSDRGESQPQHF. CDR3 coding DNA: TGTGCCAGTAGTGGGGGGTCCGACAGGGGTGAAAGTCAGCCCCAGCATTTT. Complete variable domain (other parts from reference TRBV19 and TRBJ1-5): DGGITQSPKYLFRKEGQNVTLSCEQNLNHDAMYWYRQDPGQGLRLIYYSQIVNDFQKGDIAEGYSVSREKKESFPLTVTSAQKNPTAFYLCASSGGSDRGESQPQHFGDGTRLSIL.

The V call is TRBV18, the J call TRBJ1-1, with TRBD1 identical over 9 bases. Germline loops: CDR1 KGHSH, CDR2 LQKENI. There are 14 residues in the CDR3. V was pared by 6 bases and J by 6 bases, with 8 bases of the junction left unmatched. CDR3 DNA sequence: TGTGCCAGCTCCCCGGGACAGGGTAGCGCTGAAGCTTTCTTT. Protein: CASSPGQGSAEAFF.

V gene TRBV5-1 combines with J gene TRBJ1-6, with D perhaps TRBD1 (5 bases). Germline CDR1 and CDR2: SGHRS and YFSETQ. The CDR3 sequence is 14 residues long. V dropped 1 base and J dropped 6 bases, with 8 bases sitting between them. CDR3 sequence: CASSLPQGNSPLHF. CDR3 DNA: TGCGCCAGCAGCTTGCCCCAGGGTAATTCACCCCTCCACTTT.

The chain employs TRBV7-8 and TRBJ1-2; 8 nucleotides align to TRBD1. J gave up 11 bases and V 4 bases, and 18 bases lay outside the gene matches. CDR3 length: 16 residues. The germline V gene encodes CDR1 SGHVS and CDR2 FQNEAQ. In nucleotides, the CDR3 is TGTGCCAGCAGCTCTCGGAGTGGGACAGGAACGAATGATTACACCTTC. Encoded protein: CASSSRSGTGTNDYTF.

The V gene is TRBV28, the J gene TRBJ2-5, with TRBD2 identical over 8 bases. V lost 3 bases and J lost 3; bases outside the gene matches: 6. The CDR3 runs to 15 residues. CDR1 and CDR2 from the germline V gene are MDHEN and SYDVKM. The CDR3 spells CASSFPGGAEETQYF. The CDR3 DNA is TGTGCCAGCAGTTTTCCGGGGGGGGCCGAAGAGACCCAGTACTTC.

J is TRBJ2-3 and V is TRBV19; no firm D call. V was cut by 5 bases and J by 2 bases, with 8 bases left in between. Germline CDR1 is LNHDA and CDR2 is SQIVND (reference sequence). This CDR3 region has 13 residues. Written as DNA, the CDR3 is TGTGCCAGTAGTTTACTAAACACAGATACGCAGTATTTT. Protein sequence: CASSLLNTDTQYF.

The rearrangement links TRBV28 to TRBJ1-2, with 9 bases that match TRBD1. CDR1 and CDR2 (germline): MDHEN, SYDVKM. Trimming removed 4 bases from V and 0 bases from J; junction bases left unmatched: 3. The CDR3 has 15 residues. CDR3 sequence (DNA): TGTGCCAGCAGTTCGACAGGGGGAGCTAACTATGGCTACACCTTC. Translated, it gives CASSSTGGANYGYTF.

The chain couples TRBV7-2 to TRBJ2-1; TRBD1 aligns across 9 bases. Per the germline V gene, CDR1 is SGHTA and CDR2 is FQGNSA. The V gene end was trimmed by 4 bases and the J gene end by 0 bases; junction bases not matched to a gene: 1. There are 15 residues in the CDR3. The CDR3, as DNA: TGTGCCAGCAGCTCGGACAGGGGCTCCTACAATGAGCAGTTCTTC. This encodes CASSSDRGSYNEQFF.

V is TRBV30 and J is TRBJ2-1, with 9 bases that match TRBD2. V was pared by 0 bases and J by 12 bases, with 12 bases of the junction left unmatched. Per the germline V gene, CDR1 is GTSNPN and CDR2 is SVGIG (reference sequence). This CDR3 is 15 amino acids long. CDR3 region: CAWSVGSSGALRQFF. The CDR3 DNA is TGTGCCTGGAGTGTAGGGTCTAGCGGGGCGTTACGGCAGTTCTTC.

The sample holds one count of this clone. The V gene is TRBV5-4, the J gene TRBJ1-1, with unresolved D. Germline CDR1 is SGHNT and CDR2 is YYREEE (reference sequence). V dropped 0 bases and J dropped 8 bases, with 5 bases sitting between them. The CDR3 runs 11 residues. The CDR3 reads CASSLGPEAFF. In DNA, the CDR3 is TGTGCCAGCAGCTTGGGGCCCGAAGCTTTCTTT.

V gene TRBV28 combines with J gene TRBJ2-7; 9 bases align to TRBD1. The length of the CDR3 is 15 residues. Germline V gene data show CDR1 as MDHEN and CDR2 as SYDVKM. Trimming cost V 6 bases and J 3 bases; bases outside gene matches: 9. The CDR3: CASRDGDREFYEQYF. The CDR3 DNA is TGTGCCAGCAGAGATGGGGACAGGGAATTCTACGAGCAGTACTTC. The full variable domain, its missing parts supplied by reference TRBV28 and TRBJ2-7, is DVKVTQSSRYLVKRTGEKVFLECVQDMDHENMFWYRQDPGLGLRLIYFSYDVKMKEKGDIPEGYSVSREKKERFSLILESASTNQTSMYLCASRDGDREFYEQYFGPGTRLTVT.

This clone was seen a single time. This chain uses TRBV7-9 with TRBJ1-5, with 11 bases that match TRBD1. CDR1 and CDR2 (germline): SEHNR, FQNEAQ (reference sequence). This CDR3 is built from 18 residues. V shed 1 base and J 7 bases; nucleotides not matched to a gene: 12. CDR3 DNA: TGTGCCAGCAGCTTAGATGGAGGACAGGGGGCTTTGGGGCAGCCCCAGCATTTT. It is translated as CASSLDGGQGALGQPQHF.

Concerning this clone: Additional DNA sequences in this sample encode the identical CDR3. The chain recombines TRBV29-1 with TRBJ2-2; 16 bases agree with TRBD2. The germline V gene encodes CDR1 SQVTM and CDR2 ANQGSEA. There are 17 residues in the CDR3. The V and J ends lost 6 bases and 4 bases, in that order; junction bases with no gene match: 8. The CDR3 DNA is TGCAGCGTAGCCGGGACTAGCGGGAGGGCCGGCACCGGGGAGCTGTTTTTT. Protein product: CSVAGTSGRAGTGELFF.